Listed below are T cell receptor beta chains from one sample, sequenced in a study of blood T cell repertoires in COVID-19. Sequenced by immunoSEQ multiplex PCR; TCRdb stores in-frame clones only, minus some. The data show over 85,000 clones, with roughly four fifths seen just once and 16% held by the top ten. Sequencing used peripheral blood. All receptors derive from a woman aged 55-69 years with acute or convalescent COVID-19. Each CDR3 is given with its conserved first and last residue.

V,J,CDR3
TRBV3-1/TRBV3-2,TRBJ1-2,CASSQGRGNYGYTF
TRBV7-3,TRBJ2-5,CASSLTSGQETQYF
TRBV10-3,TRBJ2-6,CAIKRPGANVLTF
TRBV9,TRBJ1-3,CASSDTGIGDTIYF
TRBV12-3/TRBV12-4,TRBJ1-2,CASGPGQLYGYTF
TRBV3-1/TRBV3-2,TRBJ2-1,CASSQDFVGGLNEQFF
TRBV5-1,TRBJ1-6,CASSRQGQGGSPLHF
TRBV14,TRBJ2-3,CASSKLATDTQYF
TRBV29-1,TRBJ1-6,CSVRGQAGSPLHF
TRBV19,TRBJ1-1,CASTVGGNTEAFF